One and the same sample provided the 26 T cell receptor beta chains below, sequenced in a study of blood T cell repertoires in COVID-19. Data came from immunoSEQ multiplex PCR; TCRdb stores just in-frame clones and leaves some out. The table lists 150,000 or so clones, approximately 90% of them singletons, with over 10% in the top ten. Sequencing input: peripheral blood. These receptors were obtained from a man between 18 and 29 years old with COVID-19, enrolled during active disease.

The chain recombines TRBV2 with TRBJ2-2; 10 nucleotides agree with TRBD2. V lost 6 bases, J lost 7 bases, and 11 bases stayed unmatched. CDR3 length equals 16 residues. Germline lookup yields CDR1 SNHLY and CDR2 FYNNEI. The CDR3 DNA is TGTGCCAGCAGGTTCACTAGCGGGAAGGTAGACGGGGAGCTGTTTTTT. This codes for CASRFTSGKVDGELFF. Using reference TRBV2 and TRBJ2-2 for the parts outside the CDR3, the full variable domain is EPEVTQTPSHQVTQMGQEVILRCVPISNHLYFYWYRQILGQKVEFLVSFYNNEISEKSEIFDDQFSVERPDGSNFTLKIRSTKLEDSAMYFCASRFTSGKVDGELFFGEGSRLTVL.

The rearrangement links TRBV7-9 to TRBJ2-1; 9 bases align to TRBD2. Germline V lookup: CDR1 SEHNR, CDR2 FQNEAQ (reference sequence). The CDR3 runs to 16 residues. V was clipped by 4 bases and J by 3 bases; unmatched bases: 7. CDR3 sequence: CASSSPGTSFYNEQFF. The CDR3 DNA follows: TGTGCCAGCAGCTCCCCCGGGACTAGCTTCTACAATGAGCAGTTCTTC.

The chain couples TRBV28 to TRBJ1-2; TRBD1 agrees at 7 bases. V lost 5 bases and J lost 5; bases outside the gene matches: 8. Germline V gives CDR1 MDHEN, CDR2 SYDVKM. The CDR3 loop spans 14 amino acids. CDR3 loop: CASSRDSTAYGYTF. CDR3 sequence (DNA): TGTGCCAGCAGTCGGGACAGTACCGCGTATGGCTACACCTTC.

The J gene is TRBJ2-7, the V gene TRBV24-1; TRBD2 might be the D (6 bases). Germline CDR1 and CDR2: KGHDR and SFDVKD. The CDR3 extends over 13 amino acids. Trimming removed 3 bases from V and 4 bases from J, with 9 bases in between. The CDR3 loop reads CATSDPGSYEQYF. The CDR3 nucleotides read TGTGCCACCAGTGATCCCGGGAGTTACGAGCAGTACTTC.

J is TRBJ2-2 and V is TRBV7-2; 11 nucleotides agree with TRBD2. Germline V gene sequence: CDR1 SGHTA, CDR2 FQGNSA. V was clipped by 7 bases and J by 1 base; unmatched bases: 5. The CDR3 has 16 amino acids. This chain's CDR3 is CASTLAGGLNTGELFF. The DNA of the CDR3 is TGTGCCAGCACGCTAGCGGGAGGCCTGAACACCGGGGAGCTGTTTTTT.

The CDR3 DNA reads TGTGCCAGCAGTGAGGGGAGGGGCACCTATGGCTACACCTTC. Translation: CASSEGRGTYGYTF. The V call is TRBV6-1, the J call TRBJ1-2, with D maybe TRBD1 (5 bases). This CDR3 region has 14 residues. Germline V lookup: CDR1 MNHNS, CDR2 SASEGT. V was pared by 3 bases and J by 4 bases, with 12 bases between.

This clone occurred once. This rearrangement joins TRBV4-3 to TRBJ2-2; 11 bases line up with TRBD2. J lost 5 bases, V lost 3 bases, and 8 bases had no gene match. The V gene's germline CDR1 is LGHNA and CDR2 YSLEER. The CDR3 sequence is 17 residues long. CDR3 loop: CASSHRRSGRATGELFF. In DNA, the CDR3 is TGCGCCAGCAGCCATAGACGTAGCGGGAGGGCGACCGGGGAGCTGTTTTTT.

This chain connects TRBV5-6 to TRBJ2-2, with TRBD1 identical over 10 bases. The ends lost 4 bases at V and 7 bases at J; junction bases unmatched: 1. The V gene's germline CDR1 is SGHDT and CDR2 YYEEEE. This CDR3 spans 13 amino acids. CDR3 loop: CASSDRGRGELFF. The CDR3 DNA reads as TGTGCCAGCAGCGACAGGGGGCGCGGGGAGCTGTTTTTT.

The rearrangement links TRBV29-1 to TRBJ2-3; weak D call: TRBD1 (5 bases). The CDR3 consists of 13 residues. Germline V gene sequence: CDR1 SQVTM, CDR2 ANQGSEA. V was cut by 4 bases and J by 3 bases, with 11 bases left in between. The CDR3: CSVGGQGTDTQYF. CDR3 nucleotide sequence: TGCAGCGTTGGCGGCCAGGGTACAGATACGCAGTATTTT.

The chain carries TRBV9 and TRBJ2-2; TRBD1 agrees at 7 bases. Trimming cost V 4 bases and J 7 bases; bases outside gene matches: 7. The CDR3 length is 14 residues. Germline loops: CDR1 SGDLS, CDR2 YYNGEE. CDR3 DNA sequence: TGTGCCAGCAGCAACGAACAGGGGCTCGGGGAGCTGTTTTTT. Amino acid sequence: CASSNEQGLGELFF. The variable domain in full, with the rest retrieved from reference TRBV9 and TRBJ2-2, is DSGVTQTPKHLITATGQRVTLRCSPRSGDLSVYWYQQSLDQGLQFLIQYYNGEERAKGNILERFSAQQFPDLHSELNLSSLELGDSALYFCASSNEQGLGELFFGEGSRLTVL.

The rearrangement uses TRBV9 and TRBJ2-2; D possibly corresponds to TRBD2 (5 bases). The CDR3 runs 16 residues. Trimming shortened V by 0 bases and J by 5 bases, and 14 bases separated the two germline ends. Germline V gene lookup returns CDR1 SGDLS and CDR2 YYNGEE. CDR3 loop: CASSVDVMSGTGELFF. The CDR3 coding sequence is TGTGCCAGCAGCGTAGATGTCATGTCGGGGACCGGGGAGCTGTTTTTT. Using reference TRBV9 and TRBJ2-2 for the parts outside the CDR3, the full variable domain is DSGVTQTPKHLITATGQRVTLRCSPRSGDLSVYWYQQSLDQGLQFLIQYYNGEERAKGNILERFSAQQFPDLHSELNLSSLELGDSALYFCASSVDVMSGTGELFFGEGSRLTVL.

This clone was observed a few times. The CDR3, as DNA: TGCAGCGTTATAGAGAAGAAGACTGAAGCTTTCTTT. Translating it yields CSVIEKKTEAFF. The V gene is TRBV29-1, the J gene TRBJ1-1, with D hard to call. The CDR3 contains 12 residues. Germline V gene lookup returns CDR1 SQVTM and CDR2 ANQGSEA. V dropped 5 bases and J dropped 5 bases, with 12 bases sitting between them.

This clone was seen at least ten times. The CDR3 DNA reads as TGTGCCAGCAGTTACGGAACTAGCGCGGAGACCCAGTACTTC. It specifies CASSYGTSAETQYF. V gene TRBV6-2 or TRBV6-3 combines with J gene TRBJ2-5; TRBD2 aligns across 7 bases. With V trimmed by 2 bases and J by 5 bases, 5 bases remained unmatched. Germline CDR1 MNHEY, CDR2 SVGEGT. This CDR3 is built from 14 residues.

The CDR3 nucleotides read TGTGCCACCAGCGGCCTAGCGGGTAGCACAGATACGCAGTATTTT. This encodes CATSGLAGSTDTQYF. V usage is TRBV15 and J usage is TRBJ2-3, with 8 bases lining up with TRBD2. The CDR3 is made up of 15 amino acids. Germline CDR1 and CDR2: LNHNV and YYDKDF (reference sequence). The V segment lost 5 bases and the J segment 0 bases; nucleotides outside the gene matches: 4.

The chain carries TRBV4-3 and TRBJ1-6; a weak D match, TRBD1 (5 bases). Germline values: CDR1 LGHNA, CDR2 YSLEER. The CDR3 spans 14 residues. Between the trimmed V and J ends, which lost 2 bases and 7 bases, there was a span of 9 bases. CDR3 protein: CASSQSTENSPLHF. CDR3 nucleotide sequence: TGCGCCAGCAGCCAATCGACAGAGAATTCACCCCTCCACTTT.

The J gene is TRBJ1-2, the V gene TRBV24-1; D is undetermined. V lost 2 bases to trimming and J lost 5 bases, with 8 bases between them. CDR3 length equals 13 residues. Germline V gene data show CDR1 as KGHDR and CDR2 as SFDVKD. The CDR3 sequence is CATSDSIAYGYTF. The CDR3 bases are TGTGCCACCAGTGATTCGATAGCATATGGCTACACCTTC.

This clone showed up just once. This chain connects TRBV19 to TRBJ2-6; 9 nucleotides line up with TRBD1. Germline V gene data show CDR1 as LNHDA and CDR2 as SQIVND (reference sequence). V dropped 7 bases and J dropped 3; count of bases not matched to a gene: 4. The length of the CDR3 is 15 residues. CDR3 residues: CASNRQGVGANVLTF. CDR3 DNA: TGTGCCAGTAACCGACAGGGGGTTGGGGCCAACGTCCTGACTTTC.

This clone was seen just once. The chain has TRBV5-6 and TRBJ1-5, with 9 bases identical to TRBD1. The V and J ends lost 4 bases and 1 base, in that order; junction bases with no gene match: 6. CDR1 SGHDT and CDR2 YYEEEE come from the germline V gene. CDR3 length equals 16 residues. The CDR3 DNA reads as TGTGCCAGCAGCCGCGGGACAGGGCGGAGCAATCAGCCCCAGCATTTT. This encodes CASSRGTGRSNQPQHF.

The rearrangement joins TRBV5-1 to TRBJ2-5; D is uncertain. Germline V gene sequence: CDR1 SGHRS, CDR2 YFSETQ. Trimming removed 0 bases at V and 5 bases at J, with 8 bases between. The CDR3 consists of 13 residues. CDR3 bases: TGCGCCAGCAGCTTGGGAAATCGGGAGACCCAGTACTTC. Amino acids: CASSLGNRETQYF.

The chain combines TRBV27 with TRBJ2-4, with TRBD2 matching over 7 bases. The CDR3 loop spans 16 amino acids. Germline V gene sequence: CDR1 MNHEY, CDR2 SMNVEV (reference sequence). The V segment lost 1 base and the J segment 0 bases; nucleotides outside the gene matches: 3. CDR3 loop: CASSLLASGAKNIQYF. CDR3 DNA sequence: TGTGCCAGCAGTTTATTAGCTAGCGGAGCCAAAAACATTCAGTACTTC.

The chain joins TRBV10-3 to TRBJ1-3, with 7 bases that match TRBD1. The CDR3 runs to 14 residues. Per the germline V gene, CDR1 is ENHRY and CDR2 is SYGVKD. The ends lost 6 bases at V and 10 bases at J; junction bases unmatched: 12. This CDR3 reads CAISLGQATGTIYF. CDR3 DNA sequence: TGTGCCATCAGCCTCGGACAGGCCACCGGTACCATATATTTT.

V is TRBV29-1 and J is TRBJ2-3; D is perhaps TRBD2 (6 bases). CDR3 length: 13 amino acids. CDR1 and CDR2 (germline): SQVTM, ANQGSEA. V lost 4 bases and J 0 bases, leaving 8 bases between the germline ends. The DNA for the CDR3 is TGCAGCGTTGGGGGGGACAGCACAGATACGCAGTATTTT. Translation: CSVGGDSTDTQYF.

The chain carries TRBV28 and TRBJ1-5; 8 nucleotides align to TRBD1. Trimming cost V 3 bases and J 0 bases; bases outside gene matches: 4. This CDR3 contains 16 residues. Germline CDR1 and CDR2: MDHEN and SYDVKM. The CDR3 sequence is CASSLGTGYSNQPQHF. In DNA, the CDR3 is TGTGCCAGCAGTTTGGGGACAGGATATAGCAATCAGCCCCAGCATTTT. Drawing the rest from reference TRBV28 and TRBJ1-5, the complete variable domain is DVKVTQSSRYLVKRTGEKVFLECVQDMDHENMFWYRQDPGLGLRLIYFSYDVKMKEKGDIPEGYSVSREKKERFSLILESASTNQTSMYLCASSLGTGYSNQPQHFGDGTRLSIL.

This chain joins TRBV6-5 and TRBJ1-2; 9 bases are a match to TRBD1. The CDR3 has 13 amino acids. V lost 6 bases to trimming and J lost 8 bases; unmatched junction nucleotides: 7. Per germline, CDR1 MNHEY and CDR2 SVGAGI. For the CDR3, the DNA is TGTGCCAGCAGACCCGGGACAGGGCCCGGCTACACCTTC. This codes for CASRPGTGPGYTF.

The chain combines TRBV5-1 with TRBJ2-3; 13 positions match TRBD2. The CDR3 contains 18 residues. CDR1 and CDR2 from the germline V gene are SGHRS and YFSETQ. J lost 7 bases, V lost 3 bases, and 14 bases had no gene match. In nucleotides, the CDR3 is TGCGCCAGCAGCTGGGCCTGGACTAGCGGGAGTTATGTAAATACGCAGTATTTT. Translating it yields CASSWAWTSGSYVNTQYF. The variable domain in full, completed from reference TRBV5-1 and TRBJ2-3, reads KAGVTQTPRYLIKTRGQQVTLSCSPISGHRSVSWYQQTPGQGLQFLFEYFSETQRNKGNFPGRFSGRQFSNSRSEMNVSTLELGDSALYLCASSWAWTSGSYVNTQYFGPGTRLTVL.

The chain combines TRBV7-9 with TRBJ2-3; TRBD2 might be the D (5 bases). CDR1 and CDR2 (germline): SEHNR, FQNEAQ (reference sequence). The CDR3 extends over 15 amino acids. Trimming took 0 bases from V and 4 from J, leaving 11 bases between them. The CDR3 sequence is CASSLAPHGADTQYF. CDR3 sequence (DNA): TGTGCCAGCAGCTTAGCGCCTCACGGGGCAGATACGCAGTATTTT.